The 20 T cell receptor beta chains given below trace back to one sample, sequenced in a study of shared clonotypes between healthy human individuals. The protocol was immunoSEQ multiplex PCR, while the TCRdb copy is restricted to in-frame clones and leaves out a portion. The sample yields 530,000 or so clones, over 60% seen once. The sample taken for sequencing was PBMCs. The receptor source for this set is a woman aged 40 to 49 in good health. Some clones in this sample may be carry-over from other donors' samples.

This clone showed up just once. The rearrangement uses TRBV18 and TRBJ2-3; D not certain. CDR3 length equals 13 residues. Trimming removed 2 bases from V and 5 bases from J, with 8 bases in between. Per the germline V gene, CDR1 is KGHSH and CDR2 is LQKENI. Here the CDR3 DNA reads TGTGCCAGCTCACCAGGGCTGGGAGATACGCAGTATTTT. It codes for CASSPGLGDTQYF.

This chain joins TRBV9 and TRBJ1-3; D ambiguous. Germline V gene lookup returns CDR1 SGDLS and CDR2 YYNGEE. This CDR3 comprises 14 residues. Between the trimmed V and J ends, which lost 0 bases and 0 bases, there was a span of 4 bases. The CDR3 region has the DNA TGTGCCAGCAGCGTAGATAGCTCTGGAAACACCATATATTTT. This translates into CASSVDSSGNTIYF.

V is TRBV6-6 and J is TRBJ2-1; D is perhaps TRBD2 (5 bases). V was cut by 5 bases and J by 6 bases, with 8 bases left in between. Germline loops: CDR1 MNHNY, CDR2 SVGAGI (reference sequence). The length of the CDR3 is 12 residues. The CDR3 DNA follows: TGTGCCAGCAGTCAGGCGGGCAATGAGCAGTTCTTC. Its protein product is CASSQAGNEQFF.

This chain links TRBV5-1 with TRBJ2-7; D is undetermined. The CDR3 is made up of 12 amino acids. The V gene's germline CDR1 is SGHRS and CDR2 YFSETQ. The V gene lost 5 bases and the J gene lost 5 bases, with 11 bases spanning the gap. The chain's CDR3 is CASSREEDEQYF. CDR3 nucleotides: TGCGCCAGCAGTCGCGAGGAAGACGAGCAGTACTTC.

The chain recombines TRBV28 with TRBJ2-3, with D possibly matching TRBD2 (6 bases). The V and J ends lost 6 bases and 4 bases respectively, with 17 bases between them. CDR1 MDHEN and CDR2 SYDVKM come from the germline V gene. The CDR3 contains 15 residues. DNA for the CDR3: TGTGCCAGCAGGGGTGGGGCGGGGAGGCCAGATACGCAGTATTTT. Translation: CASRGGAGRPDTQYF.

CDR3 region: CASSVSGRVYNEQFF. The CDR3 bases are TGTGCCAGCAGTGTAAGCGGGAGGGTGTACAATGAGCAGTTCTTC. The V and J genes are TRBV2 and TRBJ2-1; TRBD2 agrees at 10 bases. The CDR3 sequence is 15 residues long. J was trimmed by 4 bases and V by 4 bases; bases with no gene match: 4. CDR1 SNHLY and CDR2 FYNNEI come from the germline V gene.

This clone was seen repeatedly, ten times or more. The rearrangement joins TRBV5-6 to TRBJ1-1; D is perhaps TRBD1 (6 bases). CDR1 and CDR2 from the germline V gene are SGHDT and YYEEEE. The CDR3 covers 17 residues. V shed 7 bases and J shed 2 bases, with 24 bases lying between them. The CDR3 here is CASHYMTGLLDNTEAFF. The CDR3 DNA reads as TGTGCCAGCCACTATATGACAGGTTTACTTGATAACACTGAAGCTTTCTTT.

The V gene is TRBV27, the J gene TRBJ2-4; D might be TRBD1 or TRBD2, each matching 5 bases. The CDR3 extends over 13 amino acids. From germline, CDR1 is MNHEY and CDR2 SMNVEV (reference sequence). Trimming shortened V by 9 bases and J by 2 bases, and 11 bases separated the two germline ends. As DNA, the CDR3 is TGTGCCAGAGGGGCCGGGACCAAAAACATTCAGTACTTC. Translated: CARGAGTKNIQYF.

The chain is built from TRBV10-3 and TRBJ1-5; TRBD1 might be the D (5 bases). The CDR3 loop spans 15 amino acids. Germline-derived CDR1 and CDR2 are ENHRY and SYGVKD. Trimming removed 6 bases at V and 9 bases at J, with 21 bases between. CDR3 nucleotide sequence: TGTGCCATCAGAAGCAGTAGGGACGGCGAGGGGCCCCAGCATTTT. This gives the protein CAIRSSRDGEGPQHF.

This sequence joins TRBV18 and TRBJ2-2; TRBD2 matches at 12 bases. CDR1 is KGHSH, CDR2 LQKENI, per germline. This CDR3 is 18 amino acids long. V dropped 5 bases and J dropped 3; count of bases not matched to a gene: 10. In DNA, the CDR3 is TGTGCCAGCTCAAGAAGGATGACTAGCGGGAGCGACACCGGGGAGCTGTTTTTT. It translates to CASSRRMTSGSDTGELFF.

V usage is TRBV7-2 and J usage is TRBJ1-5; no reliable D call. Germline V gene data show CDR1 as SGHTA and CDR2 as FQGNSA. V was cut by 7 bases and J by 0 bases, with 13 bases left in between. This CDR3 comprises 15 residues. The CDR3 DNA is TGTGCCAGCAACCGGTTTGCCGATAGCAATCAGCCCCAGCATTTT. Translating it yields CASNRFADSNQPQHF.

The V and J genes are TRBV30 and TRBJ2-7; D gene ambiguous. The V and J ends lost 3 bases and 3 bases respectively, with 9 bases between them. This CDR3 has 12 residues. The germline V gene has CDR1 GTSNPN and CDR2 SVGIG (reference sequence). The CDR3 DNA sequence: TGTGCCTGGAGACACGGAGACTACGAGCAGTACTTC. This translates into CAWRHGDYEQYF.

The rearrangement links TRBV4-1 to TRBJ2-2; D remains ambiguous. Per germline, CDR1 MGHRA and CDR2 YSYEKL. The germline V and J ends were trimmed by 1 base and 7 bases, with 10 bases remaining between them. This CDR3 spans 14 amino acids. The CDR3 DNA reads TGCGCCAGCAGCCAAGGCGGTGGTGGCGGGGAGCTGTTTTTT. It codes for CASSQGGGGGELFF.

The CDR3, as DNA: TGTGCCAGCAGCTTAGGGACTAGCGGGAGGAACATTCAGTACTTC. Translating gives CASSLGTSGRNIQYF. The genes are TRBV7-2 and TRBJ2-4; 14 bases map to TRBD2. Trimming at V came to 1 base and at J to 7 bases, leaving 0 bases not matched to a gene. CDR3 size: 15 residues. The germline CDR1 and CDR2 sequences are SGHTA and FQGNSA.

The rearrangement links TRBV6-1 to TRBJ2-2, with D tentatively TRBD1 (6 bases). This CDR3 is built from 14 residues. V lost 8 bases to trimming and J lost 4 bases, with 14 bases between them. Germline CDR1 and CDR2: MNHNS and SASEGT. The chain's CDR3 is CASGQGSTTGELFF. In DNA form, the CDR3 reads TGTGCCAGCGGGCAGGGGTCCACCACCGGGGAGCTGTTTTTT.

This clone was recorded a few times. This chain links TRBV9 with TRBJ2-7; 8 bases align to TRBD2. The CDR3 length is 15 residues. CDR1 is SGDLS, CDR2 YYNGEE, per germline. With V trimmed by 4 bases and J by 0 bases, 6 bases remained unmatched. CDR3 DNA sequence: TGTGCCAGCAGCCCAAGCGGGAGTTACTCCTACGAGCAGTACTTC. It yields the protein CASSPSGSYSYEQYF.

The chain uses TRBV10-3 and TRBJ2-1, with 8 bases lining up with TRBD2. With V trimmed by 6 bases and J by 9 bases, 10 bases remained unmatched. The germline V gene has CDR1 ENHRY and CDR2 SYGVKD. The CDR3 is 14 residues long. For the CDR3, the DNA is TGTGCCATCAGCACTAGCGGACCCGAGGGTGAGCAGTTCTTC. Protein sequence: CAISTSGPEGEQFF.

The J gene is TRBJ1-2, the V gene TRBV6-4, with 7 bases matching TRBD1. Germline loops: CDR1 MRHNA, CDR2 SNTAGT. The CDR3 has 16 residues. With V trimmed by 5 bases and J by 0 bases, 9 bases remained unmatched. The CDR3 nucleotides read TGTGCCAGCAGTTCTCAACCGGGACAGACTAACTATGGCTACACCTTC. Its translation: CASSSQPGQTNYGYTF.

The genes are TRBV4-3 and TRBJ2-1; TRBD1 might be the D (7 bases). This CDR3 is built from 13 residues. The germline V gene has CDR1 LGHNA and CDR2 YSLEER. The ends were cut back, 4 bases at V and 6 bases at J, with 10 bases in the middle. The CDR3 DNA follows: TGCGCCAGCAGCCCAGGGGGAGGCAATGAGCAGTTCTTC. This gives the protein CASSPGGGNEQFF.

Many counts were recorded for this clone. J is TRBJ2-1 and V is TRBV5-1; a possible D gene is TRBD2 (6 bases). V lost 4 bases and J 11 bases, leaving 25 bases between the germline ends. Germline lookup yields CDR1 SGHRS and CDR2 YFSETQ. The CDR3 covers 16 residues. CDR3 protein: CASSPTRDLYFLQQFF. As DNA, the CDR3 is TGCGCCAGCAGCCCCACTCGGGACTTATACTTTCTCCAGCAGTTCTTC.